This TCR beta chain was found in a study of T cell changes during pregnancy in multiple sclerosis. The table came from immunoSEQ multiplex PCR; TCRdb's copy has only in-frame clones and leaves some out. The table lists 70,000 to 85,000 clones, about 90% of them singletons, with roughly 1.4% in the top ten. Looked up from germline, CDR1 is SGHDN and CDR2 is FVKESK. The V gene end was trimmed by 4 bases and the J gene end by 9 bases; junction bases not matched to a gene: 14. This CDR3 comprises 16 residues. Here the sequenced sample was peripheral blood, taken before pregnancy. This chain uses TRBV14 with TRBJ1-2; 10 bases match TRBD1. The TCR comes from a female donor with multiple sclerosis, enrolled in a pregnancy study. CDR3 sequence: CASSPPGQGSPFRYTF. Here the CDR3 DNA reads TGTGCCAGCAGCCCACCGGGACAGGGGTCCCCCTTTCGCTACACCTTC.